This TCR beta chain was documented in a study of T cell responses to AZD1222 COVID-19 vaccine. Whole-study context: Second doses were pooled across both intervals (about 4 or about 12 weeks). Points from the study as a whole: Repertoire sampling happened only post peak T cell response.

The V gene lost 8 bases and the J gene lost 0 bases, with 16 bases spanning the gap. The CDR3 has 15 residues. CDR1 and CDR2 (germline): MNHEY, SVGAGI. To note about this clone: Antigen: not known.

The assay was immunoSEQ multiplex PCR, and TCRdb's table has in-frame clones only and misses some. The table has about 120,000 clones, roughly 84% seen once; the top ten hold roughly 1.1%. The origin of this receptor is an adult in good health. V and J are TRBV6-5 and TRBJ1-2; weak D call: TRBD1 (5 bases). The sample was peripheral blood, taken on day 0 of AZD1222 vaccination. The DNA of the CDR3 is TGTGCCAGCCGAGACGGGGGATCGGCTAACTATGGCTACACCTTC. Translated: CASRDGGSANYGYTF.